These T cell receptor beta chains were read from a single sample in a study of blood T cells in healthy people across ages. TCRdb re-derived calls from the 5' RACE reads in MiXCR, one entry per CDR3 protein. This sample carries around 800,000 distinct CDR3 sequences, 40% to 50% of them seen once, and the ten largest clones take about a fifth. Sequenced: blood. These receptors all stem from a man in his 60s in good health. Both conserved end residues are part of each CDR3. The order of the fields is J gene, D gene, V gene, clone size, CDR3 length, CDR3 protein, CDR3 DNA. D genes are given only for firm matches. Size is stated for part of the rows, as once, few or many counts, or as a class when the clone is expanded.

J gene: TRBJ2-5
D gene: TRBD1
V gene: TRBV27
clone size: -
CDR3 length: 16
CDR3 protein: CASRLTGQGIQETQYF
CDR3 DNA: TGTGCCAGCAGGTTAACGGGACAGGGGATTCAAGAGACCCAGTACTTC

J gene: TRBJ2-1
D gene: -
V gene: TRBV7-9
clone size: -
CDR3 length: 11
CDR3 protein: CASSVKAEQFF
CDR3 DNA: TGTGCCAGCAGCGTCAAGGCTGAGCAGTTCTTC

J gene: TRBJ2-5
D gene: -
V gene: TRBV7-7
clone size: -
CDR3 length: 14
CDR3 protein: CASSSGTASETQYF
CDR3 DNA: TGTGCCAGCAGCTCGGGGACCGCATCTGAGACCCAGTACTTC

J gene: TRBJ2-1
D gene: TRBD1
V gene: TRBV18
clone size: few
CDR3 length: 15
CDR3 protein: CASSPADRVYNEQFF
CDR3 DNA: TGTGCCAGCTCACCGGCTGACAGGGTCTACAATGAGCAGTTCTTC

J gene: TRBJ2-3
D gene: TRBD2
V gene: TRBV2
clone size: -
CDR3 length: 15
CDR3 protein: CTSSEGGLVGDTQYF
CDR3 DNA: TGTACCAGCAGTGAAGGGGGACTAGTAGGAGATACGCAGTATTTT

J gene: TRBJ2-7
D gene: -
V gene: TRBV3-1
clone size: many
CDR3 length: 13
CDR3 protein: CASSSDRFYEQYF
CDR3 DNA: TGTGCCAGCAGCTCGGACCGATTCTACGAGCAGTACTTC

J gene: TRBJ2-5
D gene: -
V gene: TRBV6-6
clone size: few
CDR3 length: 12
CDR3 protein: CASRTSAETQYF
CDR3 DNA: TGTGCCAGCAGGACCTCCGCGGAGACCCAGTACTTC

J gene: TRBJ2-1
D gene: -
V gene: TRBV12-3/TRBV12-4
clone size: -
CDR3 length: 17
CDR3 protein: CASSNVELAGLNNEQFF
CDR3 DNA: TGTGCCAGCAGTAACGTGGAACTTGCCGGATTGAACAATGAGCAGTTCTTC

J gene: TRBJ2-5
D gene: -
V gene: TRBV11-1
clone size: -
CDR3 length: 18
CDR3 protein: CASSSTEPVKYKQETQYF
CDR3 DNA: TGTGCCAGCAGCTCGACAGAGCCCGTGAAATACAAACAAGAGACCCAGTACTTC

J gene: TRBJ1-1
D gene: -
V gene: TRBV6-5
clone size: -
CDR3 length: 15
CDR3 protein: CASSRRGGGRTEAFF
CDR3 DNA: TGTGCCAGCAGTCGAAGGGGAGGGGGGAGGACTGAAGCTTTCTTT

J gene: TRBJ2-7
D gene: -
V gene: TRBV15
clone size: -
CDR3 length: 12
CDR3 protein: CATSRAREQQYF
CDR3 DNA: TGTGCCACCAGCAGAGCGAGGGAGCAGCAGTACTTC

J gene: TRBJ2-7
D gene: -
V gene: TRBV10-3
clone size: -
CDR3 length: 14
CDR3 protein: CAIKPDQGPYEQYF
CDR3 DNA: TGTGCCATCAAACCGGACCAAGGGCCCTACGAGCAGTACTTC

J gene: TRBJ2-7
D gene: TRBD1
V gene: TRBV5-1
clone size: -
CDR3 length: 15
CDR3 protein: CASSSGTGSIYEQYF
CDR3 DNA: TGCGCCAGCAGCTCCGGGACAGGTTCTATCTACGAGCAGTACTTC

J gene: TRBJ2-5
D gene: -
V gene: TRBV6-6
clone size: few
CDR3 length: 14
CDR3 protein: CASSSGGSTETQYF
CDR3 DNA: TGTGCCAGCAGTTCCGGGGGAAGTACGGAGACCCAGTACTTC

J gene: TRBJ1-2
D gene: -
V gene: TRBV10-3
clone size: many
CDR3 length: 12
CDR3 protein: CAISENSYGYTF
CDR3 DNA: TGTGCCATCAGTGAGAACAGCTATGGCTACACCTTC

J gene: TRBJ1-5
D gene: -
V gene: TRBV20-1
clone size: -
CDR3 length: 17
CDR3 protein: CSARERTGTRGNQPQHF
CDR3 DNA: TGCAGTGCTAGAGAGAGAACAGGGACTCGAGGCAATCAGCCCCAGCATTTT

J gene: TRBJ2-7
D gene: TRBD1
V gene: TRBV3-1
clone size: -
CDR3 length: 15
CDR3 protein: CASSRGQGGSYEQYF
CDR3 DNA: TGTGCCAGCAGCCGGGGACAGGGGGGATCCTACGAGCAGTACTTC

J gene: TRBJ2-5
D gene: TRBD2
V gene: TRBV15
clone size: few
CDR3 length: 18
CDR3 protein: CATSRDVQRGGYQETQYF
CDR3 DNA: TGTGCCACCAGCAGAGATGTCCAGCGGGGGGGTTACCAAGAGACCCAGTACTTC

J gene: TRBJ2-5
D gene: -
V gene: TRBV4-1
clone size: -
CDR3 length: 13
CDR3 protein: CASSPLDPPTQYF
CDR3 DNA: TGCGCCAGCAGCCCCCTCGACCCCCCGACCCAGTACTTC

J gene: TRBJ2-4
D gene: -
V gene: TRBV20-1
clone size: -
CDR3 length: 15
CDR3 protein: CSARQRRGAKNIQYF
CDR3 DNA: TGCAGTGCTAGACAACGCAGGGGTGCCAAAAACATTCAGTACTTC

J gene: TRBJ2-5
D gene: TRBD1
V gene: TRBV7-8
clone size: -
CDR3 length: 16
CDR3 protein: CASSLAGRGSGETQYF
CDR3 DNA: TGTGCCAGCAGCTTAGCGGGCAGGGGGAGCGGTGAGACCCAGTACTTC

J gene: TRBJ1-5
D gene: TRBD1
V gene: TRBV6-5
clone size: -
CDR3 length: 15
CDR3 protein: CASSRHGTGNQPQHF
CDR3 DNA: TGTGCCAGCAGTAGACACGGGACAGGCAATCAGCCCCAGCATTTT

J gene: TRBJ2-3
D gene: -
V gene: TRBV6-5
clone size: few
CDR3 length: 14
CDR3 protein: CAVRRTPSTDTQYF
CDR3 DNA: TGTGCCGTTCGTCGGACACCTAGCACAGATACGCAGTATTTT

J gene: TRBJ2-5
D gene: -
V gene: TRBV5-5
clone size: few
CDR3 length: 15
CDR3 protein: CASSLNRDAQETQYF
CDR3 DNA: TGTGCCAGCAGCTTGAACCGGGACGCCCAAGAGACCCAGTACTTC

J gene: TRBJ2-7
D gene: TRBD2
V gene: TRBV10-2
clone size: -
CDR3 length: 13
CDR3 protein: CASTIAGGNEQYF
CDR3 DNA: TGCGCCAGCACTATAGCGGGGGGGAATGAGCAGTACTTC

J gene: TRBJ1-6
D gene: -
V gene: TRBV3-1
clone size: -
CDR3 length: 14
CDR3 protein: CASSLNGGVSPLHF
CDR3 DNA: TGTGCCAGCAGTCTTAACGGCGGGGTTTCACCCCTCCACTTT

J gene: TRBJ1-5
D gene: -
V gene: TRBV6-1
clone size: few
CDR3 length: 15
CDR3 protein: CASRGVGDGKQPQHF
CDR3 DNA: TGTGCCAGCAGAGGCGTCGGGGACGGGAAGCAGCCCCAGCATTTT

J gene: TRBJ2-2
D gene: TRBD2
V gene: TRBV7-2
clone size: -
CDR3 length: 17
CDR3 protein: CASSLEAAGGPSGELFF
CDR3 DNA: TGTGCCAGCAGCTTAGAAGCTGCGGGGGGGCCGAGCGGGGAGCTGTTTTTT

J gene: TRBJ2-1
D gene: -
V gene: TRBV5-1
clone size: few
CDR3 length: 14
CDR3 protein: CASTLQPGENEQFF
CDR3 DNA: TGCGCCAGCACCTTACAACCAGGGGAGAATGAGCAGTTCTTC

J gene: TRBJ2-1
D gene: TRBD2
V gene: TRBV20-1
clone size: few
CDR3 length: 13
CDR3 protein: CSAVAGGWDEQFF
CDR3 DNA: TGCAGTGCTGTAGCGGGCGGTTGGGATGAGCAGTTCTTC

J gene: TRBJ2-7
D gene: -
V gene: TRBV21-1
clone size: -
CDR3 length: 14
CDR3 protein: CASSKGGRRGEQYF
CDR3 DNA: TGTGCCAGCAGCAAGGGGGGCAGAAGAGGCGAGCAGTACTTC

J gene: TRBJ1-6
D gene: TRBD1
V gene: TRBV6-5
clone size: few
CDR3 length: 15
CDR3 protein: CASSYEGQPNSPLHF
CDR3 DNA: TGTGCCAGCAGTTACGAGGGACAGCCTAATTCACCCCTCCACTTT

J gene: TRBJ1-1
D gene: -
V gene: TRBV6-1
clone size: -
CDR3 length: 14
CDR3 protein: CASRTAFWDTEAFF
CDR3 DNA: TGTGCCAGCAGGACGGCGTTCTGGGACACTGAAGCTTTCTTT

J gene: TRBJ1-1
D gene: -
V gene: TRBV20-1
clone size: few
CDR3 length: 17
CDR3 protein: CSARDKARGSMNTEAFF
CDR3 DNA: TGCAGTGCTAGAGATAAGGCCAGGGGCAGTATGAACACTGAAGCTTTCTTT

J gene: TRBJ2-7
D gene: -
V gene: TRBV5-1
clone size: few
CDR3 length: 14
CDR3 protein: CASSQTSSSYEQYF
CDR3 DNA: TGCGCCAGCAGCCAGACTAGTAGCTCCTACGAGCAGTACTTC

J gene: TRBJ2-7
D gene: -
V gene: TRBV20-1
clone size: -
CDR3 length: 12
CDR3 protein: CSARVTGHEQYF
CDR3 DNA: TGCAGTGCTAGGGTTACGGGACACGAGCAGTACTTC

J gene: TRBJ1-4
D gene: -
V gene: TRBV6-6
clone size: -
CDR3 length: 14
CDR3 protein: CASTDGGTNEKLFF
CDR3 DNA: TGTGCCAGCACTGATGGGGGAACTAACGAAAAACTGTTTTTT

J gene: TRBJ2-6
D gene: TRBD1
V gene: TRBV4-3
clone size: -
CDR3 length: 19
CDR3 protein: CASSQAAGTADSGANVLTF
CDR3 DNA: TGCGCCAGCAGCCAAGCAGCCGGGACAGCCGACTCTGGGGCCAACGTCCTGACTTTC

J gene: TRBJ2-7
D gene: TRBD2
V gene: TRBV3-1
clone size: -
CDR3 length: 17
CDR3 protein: CASSQDHLAGVNNEQYF
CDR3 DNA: TGTGCCAGCAGCCAAGATCATTTAGCGGGGGTCAACAATGAGCAGTACTTC

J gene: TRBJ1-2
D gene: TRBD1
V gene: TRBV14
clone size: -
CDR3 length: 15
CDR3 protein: CASSQSRGLNYGYTF
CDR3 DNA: TGTGCCAGCAGCCAAAGCAGGGGGCTGAACTATGGCTACACCTTC

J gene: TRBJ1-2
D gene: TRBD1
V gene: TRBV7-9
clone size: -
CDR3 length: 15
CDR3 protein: CASSLQSGQGCGYTF
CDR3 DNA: TGTGCCAGCAGCTTACAATCGGGACAGGGGTGCGGCTACACCTTC